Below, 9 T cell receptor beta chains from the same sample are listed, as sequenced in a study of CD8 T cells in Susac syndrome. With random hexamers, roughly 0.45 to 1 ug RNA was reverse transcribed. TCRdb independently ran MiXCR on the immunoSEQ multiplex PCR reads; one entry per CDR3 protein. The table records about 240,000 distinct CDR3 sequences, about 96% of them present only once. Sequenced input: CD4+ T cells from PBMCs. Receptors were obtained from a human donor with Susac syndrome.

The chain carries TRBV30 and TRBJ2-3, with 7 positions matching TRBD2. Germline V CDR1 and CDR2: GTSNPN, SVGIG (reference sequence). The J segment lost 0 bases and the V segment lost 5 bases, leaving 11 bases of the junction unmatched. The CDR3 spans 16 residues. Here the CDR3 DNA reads TGTGCCTGGTCCCGAGGGAGCGGGGCTAGCACAGATACGCAGTATTTT. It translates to CAWSRGSGASTDTQYF.

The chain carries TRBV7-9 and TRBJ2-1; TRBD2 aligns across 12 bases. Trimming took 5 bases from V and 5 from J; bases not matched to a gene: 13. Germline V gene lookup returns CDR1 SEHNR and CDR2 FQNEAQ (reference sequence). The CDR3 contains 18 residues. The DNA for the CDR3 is TGTGCCAGCAGCCGATGGGGGCTAGCGGGAGGGTACAACAATGAGCAGTTCTTC. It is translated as CASSRWGLAGGYNNEQFF.

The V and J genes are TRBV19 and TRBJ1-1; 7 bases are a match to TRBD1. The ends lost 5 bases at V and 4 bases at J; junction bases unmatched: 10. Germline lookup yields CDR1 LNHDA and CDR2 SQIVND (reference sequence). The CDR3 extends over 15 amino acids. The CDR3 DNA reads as TGTGCCAGTAGTCCTCTTTATAACAGGGGCACTGAAGCTTTCTTT. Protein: CASSPLYNRGTEAFF.

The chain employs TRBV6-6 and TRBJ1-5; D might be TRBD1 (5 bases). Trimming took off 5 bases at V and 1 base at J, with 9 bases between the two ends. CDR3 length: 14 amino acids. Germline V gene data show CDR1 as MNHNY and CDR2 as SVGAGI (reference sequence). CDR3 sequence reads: CASSNDRSNQPQHF. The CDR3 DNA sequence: TGTGCCAGCAGTAACGACAGAAGCAATCAGCCCCAGCATTTT.

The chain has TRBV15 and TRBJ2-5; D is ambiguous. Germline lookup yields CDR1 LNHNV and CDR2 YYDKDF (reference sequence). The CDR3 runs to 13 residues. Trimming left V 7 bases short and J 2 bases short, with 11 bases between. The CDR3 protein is CATTSGFQETQYF. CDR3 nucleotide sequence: TGTGCCACCACCAGTGGCTTTCAAGAGACCCAGTACTTC.

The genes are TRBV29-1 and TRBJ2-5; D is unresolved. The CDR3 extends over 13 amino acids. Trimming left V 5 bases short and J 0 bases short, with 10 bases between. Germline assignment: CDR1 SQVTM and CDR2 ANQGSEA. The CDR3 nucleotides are TGCAGCGTTTGGCAGAGTCACCAAGAGACCCAGTACTTC. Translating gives CSVWQSHQETQYF.

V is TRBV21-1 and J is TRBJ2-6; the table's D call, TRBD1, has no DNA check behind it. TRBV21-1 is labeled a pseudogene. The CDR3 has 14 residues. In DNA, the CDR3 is TGTGCCAGCCCAAGAAGGGCGGGGGCCAACGTCCTGACTTTC. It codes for CASPRRAGANVLTF.

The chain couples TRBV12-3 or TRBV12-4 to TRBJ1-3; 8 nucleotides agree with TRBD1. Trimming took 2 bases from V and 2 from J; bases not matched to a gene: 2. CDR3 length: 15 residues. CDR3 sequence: CASSLLTGAGNTIYF. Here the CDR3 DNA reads TGTGCCAGCAGTTTACTGACAGGGGCTGGAAACACCATATATTTT.

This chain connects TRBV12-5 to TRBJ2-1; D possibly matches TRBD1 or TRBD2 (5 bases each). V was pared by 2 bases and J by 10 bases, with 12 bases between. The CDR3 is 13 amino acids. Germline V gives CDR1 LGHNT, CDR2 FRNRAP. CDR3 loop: CASGLIFREEQFF. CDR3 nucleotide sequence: TGTGCTAGTGGTTTGATCTTCAGGGAGGAGCAGTTCTTC.